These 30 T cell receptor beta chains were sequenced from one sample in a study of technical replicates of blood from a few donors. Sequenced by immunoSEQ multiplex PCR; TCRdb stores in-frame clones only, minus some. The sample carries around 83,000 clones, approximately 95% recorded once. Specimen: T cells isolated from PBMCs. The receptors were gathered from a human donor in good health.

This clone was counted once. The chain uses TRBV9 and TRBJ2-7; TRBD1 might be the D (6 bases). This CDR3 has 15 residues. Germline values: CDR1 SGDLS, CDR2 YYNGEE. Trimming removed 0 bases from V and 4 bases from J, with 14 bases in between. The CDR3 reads CASSVGRQDLYEQYF. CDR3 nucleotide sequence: TGTGCCAGCAGCGTAGGGCGACAGGACTTATACGAGCAGTACTTC. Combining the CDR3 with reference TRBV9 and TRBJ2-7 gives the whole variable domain DSGVTQTPKHLITATGQRVTLRCSPRSGDLSVYWYQQSLDQGLQFLIQYYNGEERAKGNILERFSAQQFPDLHSELNLSSLELGDSALYFCASSVGRQDLYEQYFGPGTRLTVT.

The CDR3 sequence: CSAQFPQEQYF. The CDR3 nucleotides are TGCAGTGCTCAATTTCCTCAGGAGCAGTACTTC. The chain carries TRBV20-1 and TRBJ2-7; unclear D gene. The germline CDR1 and CDR2 sequences are DFQATT and SNEGSKA (reference sequence). V was cut by 5 bases and J by 7 bases, with 12 bases left in between. CDR3 length: 11 residues.

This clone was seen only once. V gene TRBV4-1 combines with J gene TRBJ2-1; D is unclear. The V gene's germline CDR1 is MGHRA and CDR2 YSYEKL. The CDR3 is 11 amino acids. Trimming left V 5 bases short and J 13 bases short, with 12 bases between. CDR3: CASSDLGLQFF. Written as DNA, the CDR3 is TGCGCCAGCAGCGACTTGGGTCTCCAGTTCTTC.

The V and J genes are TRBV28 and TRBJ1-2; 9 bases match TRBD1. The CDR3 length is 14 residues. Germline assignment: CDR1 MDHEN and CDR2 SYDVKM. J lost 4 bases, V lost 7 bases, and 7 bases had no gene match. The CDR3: CASNNPGQGYGYTF. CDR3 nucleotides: TGTGCCAGCAACAATCCGGGACAGGGCTATGGCTACACCTTC.

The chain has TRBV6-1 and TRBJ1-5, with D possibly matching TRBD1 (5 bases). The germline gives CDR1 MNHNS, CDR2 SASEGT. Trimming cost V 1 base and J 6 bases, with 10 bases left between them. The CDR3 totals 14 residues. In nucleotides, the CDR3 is TGTGCCAGCAGTGAAGGACAGCCCAGTCAGCCCCAGCATTTT. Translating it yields CASSEGQPSQPQHF.

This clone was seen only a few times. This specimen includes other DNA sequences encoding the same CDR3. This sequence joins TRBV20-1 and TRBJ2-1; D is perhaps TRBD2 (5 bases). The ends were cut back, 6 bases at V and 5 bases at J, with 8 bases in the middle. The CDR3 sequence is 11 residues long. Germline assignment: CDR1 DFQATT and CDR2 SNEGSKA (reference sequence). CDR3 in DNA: TGCAGTGCCAGGCGGGACAATGAGCAGTTCTTC. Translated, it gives CSARRDNEQFF.

The CDR3 bases are TGTGCCAGCAGTTTATCCCAGAACGAGCAGTACTTC. Protein: CASSLSQNEQYF. The chain couples TRBV28 to TRBJ2-7; D ambiguous. The V end lost 1 base, the J end lost 5 bases, and 6 bases lay between the germline ends. The CDR3 runs 12 residues. Germline V gene lookup returns CDR1 MDHEN and CDR2 SYDVKM.

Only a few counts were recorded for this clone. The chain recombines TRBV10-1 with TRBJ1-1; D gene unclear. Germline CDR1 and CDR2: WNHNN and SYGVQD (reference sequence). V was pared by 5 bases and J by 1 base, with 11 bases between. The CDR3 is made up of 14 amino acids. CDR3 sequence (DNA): TGCGCCAGCAGTCGTGACATGACGAACACTGAAGCTTTCTTT. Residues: CASSRDMTNTEAFF.

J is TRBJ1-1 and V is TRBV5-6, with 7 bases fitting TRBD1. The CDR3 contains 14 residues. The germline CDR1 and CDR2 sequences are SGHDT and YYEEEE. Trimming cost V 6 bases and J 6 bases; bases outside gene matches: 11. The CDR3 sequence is CASTSIDRVPEAFF. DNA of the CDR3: TGTGCCAGCACGTCGATCGACAGGGTCCCTGAAGCTTTCTTT.

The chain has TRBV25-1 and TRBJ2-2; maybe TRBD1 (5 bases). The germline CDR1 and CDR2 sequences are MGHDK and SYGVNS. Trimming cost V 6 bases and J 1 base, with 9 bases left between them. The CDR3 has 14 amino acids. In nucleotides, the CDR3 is TGTGCCAGCAGCTCCAGGGTGAACACCGGGGAGCTGTTTTTT. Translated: CASSSRVNTGELFF. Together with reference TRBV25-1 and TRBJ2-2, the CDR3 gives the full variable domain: EADIYQTPRYLVIGTGKKITLECSQTMGHDKMYWYQQDPGMELHLIHYSYGVNSTEKGDLSSESTVSRIRTEHFPLTLESARPSHTSQYLCASSSRVNTGELFFGEGSRLTVL.

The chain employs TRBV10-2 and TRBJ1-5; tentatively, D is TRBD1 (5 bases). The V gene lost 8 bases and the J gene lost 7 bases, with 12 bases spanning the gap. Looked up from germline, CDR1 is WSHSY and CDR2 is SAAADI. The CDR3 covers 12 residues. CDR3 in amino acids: CASGGVGQPQHF. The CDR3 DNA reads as TGCGCCAGCGGAGGGGTCGGGCAGCCCCAGCATTTT.

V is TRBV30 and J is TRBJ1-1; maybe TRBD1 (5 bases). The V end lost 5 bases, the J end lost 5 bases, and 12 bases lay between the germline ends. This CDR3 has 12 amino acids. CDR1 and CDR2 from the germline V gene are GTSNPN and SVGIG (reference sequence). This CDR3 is CAWWRDFTEAFF. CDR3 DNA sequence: TGTGCCTGGTGGCGGGACTTTACTGAAGCTTTCTTT.

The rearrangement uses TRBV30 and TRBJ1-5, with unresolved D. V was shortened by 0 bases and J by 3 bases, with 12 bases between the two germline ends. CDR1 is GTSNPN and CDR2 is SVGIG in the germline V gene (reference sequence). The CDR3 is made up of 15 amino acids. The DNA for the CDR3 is TGTGCCTGGAGTGTTTTAGGAGTGGCCAATCAGCCCCAGCATTTT. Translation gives CAWSVLGVANQPQHF.

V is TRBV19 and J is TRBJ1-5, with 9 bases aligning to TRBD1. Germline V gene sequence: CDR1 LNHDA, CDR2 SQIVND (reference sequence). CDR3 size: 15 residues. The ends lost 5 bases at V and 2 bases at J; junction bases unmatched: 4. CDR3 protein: CASSFWTGGNQPQHF. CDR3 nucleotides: TGTGCCAGTAGTTTTTGGACAGGGGGCAATCAGCCCCAGCATTTT.

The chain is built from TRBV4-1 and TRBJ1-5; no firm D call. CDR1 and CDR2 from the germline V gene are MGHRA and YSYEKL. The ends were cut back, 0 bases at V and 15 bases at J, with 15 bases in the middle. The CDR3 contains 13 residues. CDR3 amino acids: CASSQDRTVPRHF. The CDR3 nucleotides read TGCGCCAGCAGCCAAGATCGAACGGTCCCGCGGCATTTT.

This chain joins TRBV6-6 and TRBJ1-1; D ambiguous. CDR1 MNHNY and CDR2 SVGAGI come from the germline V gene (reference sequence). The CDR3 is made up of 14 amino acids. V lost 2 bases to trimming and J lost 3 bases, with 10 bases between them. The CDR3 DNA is TGTGCCAGCAGTTACCGCGGGCGGGACACTGAAGCTTTCTTT. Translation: CASSYRGRDTEAFF.

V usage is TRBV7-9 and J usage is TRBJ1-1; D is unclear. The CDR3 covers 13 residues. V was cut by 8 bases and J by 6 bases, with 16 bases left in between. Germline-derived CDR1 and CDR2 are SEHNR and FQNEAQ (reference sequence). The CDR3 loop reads CASSRAGRAEAFF. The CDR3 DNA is TGTGCCAGCTCCCGGGCGGGGAGGGCTGAAGCTTTCTTT.

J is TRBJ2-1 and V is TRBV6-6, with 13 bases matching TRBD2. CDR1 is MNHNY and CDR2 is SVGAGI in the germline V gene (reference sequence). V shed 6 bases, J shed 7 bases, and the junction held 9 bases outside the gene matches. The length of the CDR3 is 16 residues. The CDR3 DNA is TGTGCCAGCAGACTCGGACTAGCGGGAGCAACAAATGAGCAGTTCTTC. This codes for CASRLGLAGATNEQFF.

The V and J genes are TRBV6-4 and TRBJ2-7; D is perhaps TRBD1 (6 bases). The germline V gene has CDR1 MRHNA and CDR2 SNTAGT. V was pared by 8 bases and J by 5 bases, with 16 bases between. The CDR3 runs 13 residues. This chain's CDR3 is CASPRYRENEQYF. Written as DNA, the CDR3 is TGTGCCAGCCCGAGATACAGGGAAAACGAGCAGTACTTC.

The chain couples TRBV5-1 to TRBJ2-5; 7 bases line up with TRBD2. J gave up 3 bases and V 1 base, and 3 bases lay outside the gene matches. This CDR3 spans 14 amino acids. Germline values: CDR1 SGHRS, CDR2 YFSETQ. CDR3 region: CASSLLAGEETQYF. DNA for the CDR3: TGCGCCAGCAGCTTGTTGGCGGGAGAAGAGACCCAGTACTTC.

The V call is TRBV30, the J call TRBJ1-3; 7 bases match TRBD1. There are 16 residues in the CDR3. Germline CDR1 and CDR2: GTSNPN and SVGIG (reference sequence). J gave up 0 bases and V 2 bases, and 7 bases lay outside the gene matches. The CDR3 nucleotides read TGTGCCTGGAGTCTGTTTGGGACAGCCTCTGGAAACACCATATATTTT. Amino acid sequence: CAWSLFGTASGNTIYF.

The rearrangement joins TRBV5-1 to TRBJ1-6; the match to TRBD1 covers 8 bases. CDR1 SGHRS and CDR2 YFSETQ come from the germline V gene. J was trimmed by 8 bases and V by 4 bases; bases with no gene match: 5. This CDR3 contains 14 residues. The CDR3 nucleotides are TGCGCCAGCAGCCCCGGACAGGGCGATTCACCCCTCCACTTT. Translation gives CASSPGQGDSPLHF.

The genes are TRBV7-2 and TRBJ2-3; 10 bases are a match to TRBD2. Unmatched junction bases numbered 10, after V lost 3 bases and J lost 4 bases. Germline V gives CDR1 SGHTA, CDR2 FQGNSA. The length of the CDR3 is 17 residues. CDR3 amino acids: CASSFRSGRAPPDTQYF. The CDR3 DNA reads TGTGCCAGCAGCTTCAGAAGCGGGAGGGCCCCCCCAGATACGCAGTATTTT.

CDR3 residues: CASSLNRDRGYNSPLHF. The CDR3 bases are TGTGCCAGCAGCTTGAATAGGGACAGGGGATATAATTCACCCCTCCACTTT. The chain joins TRBV5-6 to TRBJ1-6; 10 bases are a match to TRBD1. Germline V gives CDR1 SGHDT, CDR2 YYEEEE. V shed 1 base, J shed 4 bases, and the junction held 5 bases outside the gene matches. This CDR3 comprises 17 residues.

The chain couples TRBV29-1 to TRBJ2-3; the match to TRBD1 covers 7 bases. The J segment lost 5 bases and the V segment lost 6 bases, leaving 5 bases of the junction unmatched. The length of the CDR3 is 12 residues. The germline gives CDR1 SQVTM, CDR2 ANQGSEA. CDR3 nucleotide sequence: TGCAGCGTAGCAAGGGGGCAAGATACGCAGTATTTT. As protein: CSVARGQDTQYF.

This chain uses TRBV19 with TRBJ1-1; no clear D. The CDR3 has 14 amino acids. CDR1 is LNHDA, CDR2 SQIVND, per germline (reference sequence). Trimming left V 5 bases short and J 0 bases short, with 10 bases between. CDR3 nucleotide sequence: TGTGCCAGTAGTGCCAAGGGAGTGAACACTGAAGCTTTCTTT. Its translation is CASSAKGVNTEAFF.

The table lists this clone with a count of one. DNA of the CDR3: TGTGCCAGCAGCCAACCGGGACAGGGTGGCGCAGAGCAGTACTTC. Its translation is CASSQPGQGGAEQYF. The rearrangement uses TRBV5-4 and TRBJ2-7, with TRBD1 matching 9 bases. This CDR3 has 15 amino acids. Per the germline V gene, CDR1 is SGHNT and CDR2 is YYREEE (reference sequence). V gave up 4 bases and J gave up 7 bases; unmatched junction bases: 12.

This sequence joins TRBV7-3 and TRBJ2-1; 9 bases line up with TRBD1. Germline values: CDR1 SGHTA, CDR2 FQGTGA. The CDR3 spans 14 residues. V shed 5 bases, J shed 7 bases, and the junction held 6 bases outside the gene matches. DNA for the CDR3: TGTGCCAGCAGCCCCGGGACAGGGCTGAATGAGCAGTTCTTC. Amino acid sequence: CASSPGTGLNEQFF. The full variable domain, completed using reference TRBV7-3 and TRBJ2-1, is GAGVSQTPSNKVTEKGKYVELRCDPISGHTALYWYRQSLGQGPEFLIYFQGTGAADDSGLPNDRFFAVRPEGSVSTLKIQRTERGDSAVYLCASSPGTGLNEQFFGPGTRLTVL.

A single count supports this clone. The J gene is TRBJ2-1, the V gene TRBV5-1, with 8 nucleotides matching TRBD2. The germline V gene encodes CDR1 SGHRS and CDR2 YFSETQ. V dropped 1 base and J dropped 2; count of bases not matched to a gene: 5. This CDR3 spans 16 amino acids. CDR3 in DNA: TGCGCCAGCAGCTTGTTGGGTAGCGGGACCTACAATGAGCAGTTCTTC. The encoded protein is CASSLLGSGTYNEQFF.

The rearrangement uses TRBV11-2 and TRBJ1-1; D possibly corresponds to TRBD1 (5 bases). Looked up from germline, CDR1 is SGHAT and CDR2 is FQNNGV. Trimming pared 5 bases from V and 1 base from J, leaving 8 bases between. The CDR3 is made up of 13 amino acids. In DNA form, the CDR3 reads TGTGCCAGCAGCACACAGGAGAACACTGAAGCTTTCTTT. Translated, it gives CASSTQENTEAFF. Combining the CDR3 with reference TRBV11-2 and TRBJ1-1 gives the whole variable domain EAGVAQSPRYKIIEKRQSVAFWCNPISGHATLYWYQQILGQGPKLLIQFQNNGVVDDSQLPKDRFSAERLKGVDSTLKIQPAKLEDSAVYLCASSTQENTEAFFGQGTRLTVV.